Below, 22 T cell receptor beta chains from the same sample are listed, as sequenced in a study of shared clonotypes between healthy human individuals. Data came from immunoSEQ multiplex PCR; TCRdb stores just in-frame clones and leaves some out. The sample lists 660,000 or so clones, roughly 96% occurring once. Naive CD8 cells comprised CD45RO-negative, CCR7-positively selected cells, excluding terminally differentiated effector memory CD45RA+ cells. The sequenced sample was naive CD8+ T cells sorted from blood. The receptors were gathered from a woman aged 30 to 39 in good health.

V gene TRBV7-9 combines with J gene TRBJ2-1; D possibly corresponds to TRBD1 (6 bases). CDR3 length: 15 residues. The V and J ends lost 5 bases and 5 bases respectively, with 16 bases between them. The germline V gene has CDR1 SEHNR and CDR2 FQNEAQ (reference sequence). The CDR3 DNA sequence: TGTGCCAGCAGCCCTTCGCCGGACAGTGACAATGAGCAGTTCTTC. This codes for CASSPSPDSDNEQFF.

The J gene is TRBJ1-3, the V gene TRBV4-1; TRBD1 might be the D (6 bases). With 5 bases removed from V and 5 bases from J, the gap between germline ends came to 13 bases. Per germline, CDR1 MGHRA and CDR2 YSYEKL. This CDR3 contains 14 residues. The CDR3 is CASSKGQGRNTIYF. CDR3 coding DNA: TGCGCCAGCAGCAAGGGGCAGGGGAGAAACACCATATATTTT.

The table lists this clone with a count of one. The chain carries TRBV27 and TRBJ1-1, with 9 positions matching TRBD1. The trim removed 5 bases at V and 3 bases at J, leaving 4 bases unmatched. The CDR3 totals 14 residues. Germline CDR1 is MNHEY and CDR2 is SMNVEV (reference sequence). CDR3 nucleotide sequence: TGTGCCAGCAGTGGGACAGGGTGGTACACTGAAGCTTTCTTT. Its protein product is CASSGTGWYTEAFF.

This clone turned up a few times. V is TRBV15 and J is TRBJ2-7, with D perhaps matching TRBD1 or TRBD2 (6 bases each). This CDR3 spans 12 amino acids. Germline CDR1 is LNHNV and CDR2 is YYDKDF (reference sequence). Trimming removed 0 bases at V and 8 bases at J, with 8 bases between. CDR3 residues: CATSREGGKQYF. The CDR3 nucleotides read TGTGCCACCAGCAGAGAGGGGGGCAAGCAGTACTTC.

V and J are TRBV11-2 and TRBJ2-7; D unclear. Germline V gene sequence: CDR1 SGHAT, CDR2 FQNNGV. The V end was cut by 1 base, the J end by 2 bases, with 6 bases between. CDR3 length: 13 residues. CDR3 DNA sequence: TGTGCCAGCAGCTTAGCCACAGCCTACGAGCAGTACTTC. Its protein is CASSLATAYEQYF.

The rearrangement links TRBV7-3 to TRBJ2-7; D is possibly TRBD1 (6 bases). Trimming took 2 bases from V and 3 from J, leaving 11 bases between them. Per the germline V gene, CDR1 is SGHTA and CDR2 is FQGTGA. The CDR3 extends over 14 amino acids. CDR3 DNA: TGTGCCAGCAGCTTATATCCGGGACACTACGAGCAGTACTTC. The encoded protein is CASSLYPGHYEQYF.

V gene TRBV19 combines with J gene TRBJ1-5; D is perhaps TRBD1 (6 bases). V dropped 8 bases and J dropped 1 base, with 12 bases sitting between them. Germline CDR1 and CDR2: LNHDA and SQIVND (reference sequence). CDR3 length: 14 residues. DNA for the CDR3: TGTGCCAGTCAGGACAGAGCGAGCAATCAGCCCCAGCATTTT. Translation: CASQDRASNQPQHF.

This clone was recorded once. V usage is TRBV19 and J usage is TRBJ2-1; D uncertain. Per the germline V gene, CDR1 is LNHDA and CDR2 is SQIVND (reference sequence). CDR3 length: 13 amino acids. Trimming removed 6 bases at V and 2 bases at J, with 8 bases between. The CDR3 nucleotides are TGTGCCAGTAGCTTTGGGGCCTACAATGAGCAGTTCTTC. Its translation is CASSFGAYNEQFF.

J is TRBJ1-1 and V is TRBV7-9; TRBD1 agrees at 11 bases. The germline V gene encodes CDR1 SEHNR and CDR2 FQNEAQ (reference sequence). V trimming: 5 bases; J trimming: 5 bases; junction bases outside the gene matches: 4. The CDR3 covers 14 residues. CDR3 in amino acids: CASSLRDRGTEAFF. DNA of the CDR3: TGTGCCAGCAGCCTCCGGGACAGGGGGACTGAAGCTTTCTTT.

The CDR3 DNA reads as TGTGCCAGCAACGAGGGCCTGGGATATGGCTACACCTTC. This encodes CASNEGLGYGYTF. J is TRBJ1-2 and V is TRBV2; D unclear. Germline lookup yields CDR1 SNHLY and CDR2 FYNNEI. The V gene lost 7 bases and the J gene lost 5 bases, with 14 bases spanning the gap. CDR3 length equals 13 residues.

In DNA form, the CDR3 reads TGTGCCACCAGCGGGACTAACAACAATGAGCAGTTCTTC. Encoded protein: CATSGTNNNEQFF. V and J are TRBV15 and TRBJ2-1, with TRBD2 matching over 7 bases. The V gene's germline CDR1 is LNHNV and CDR2 YYDKDF (reference sequence). The CDR3 contains 13 residues. Trimming took 5 bases from V and 5 from J; bases not matched to a gene: 3.

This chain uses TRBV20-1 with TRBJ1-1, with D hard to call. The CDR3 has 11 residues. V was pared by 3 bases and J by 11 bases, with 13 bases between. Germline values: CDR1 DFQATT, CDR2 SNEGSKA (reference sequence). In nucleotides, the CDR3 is TGCAGTGCTAGCTTACCGGCGGGGGCTTTCTTT. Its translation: CSASLPAGAFF.

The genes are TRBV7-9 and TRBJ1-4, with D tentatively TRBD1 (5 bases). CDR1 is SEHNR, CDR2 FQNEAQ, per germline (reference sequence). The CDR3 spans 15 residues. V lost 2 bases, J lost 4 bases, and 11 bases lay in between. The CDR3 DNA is TGTGCCAGCAGCTTATTTACAAGGGGTAATGAAAAACTGTTTTTT. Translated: CASSLFTRGNEKLFF.

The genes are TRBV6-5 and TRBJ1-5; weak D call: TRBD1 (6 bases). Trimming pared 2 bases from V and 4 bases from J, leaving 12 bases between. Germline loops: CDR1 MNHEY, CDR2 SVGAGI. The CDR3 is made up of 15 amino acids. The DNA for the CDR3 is TGTGCCAGCAGTTACGGTACAGGGATGAATCAGCCCCAGCATTTT. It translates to CASSYGTGMNQPQHF.

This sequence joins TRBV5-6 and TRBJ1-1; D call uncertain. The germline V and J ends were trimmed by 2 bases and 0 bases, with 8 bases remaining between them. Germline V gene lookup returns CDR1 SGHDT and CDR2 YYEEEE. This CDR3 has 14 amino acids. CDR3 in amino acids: CASSFGSMNTEAFF. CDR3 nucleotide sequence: TGTGCCAGCAGCTTTGGGTCGATGAACACTGAAGCTTTCTTT.

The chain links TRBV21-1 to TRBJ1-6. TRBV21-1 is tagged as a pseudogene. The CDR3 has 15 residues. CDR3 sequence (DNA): TGTGCCAGCAGGCTACACATACATCATAATTCACCCCTCCACTTT. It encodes CASRLHIHHNSPLHF.

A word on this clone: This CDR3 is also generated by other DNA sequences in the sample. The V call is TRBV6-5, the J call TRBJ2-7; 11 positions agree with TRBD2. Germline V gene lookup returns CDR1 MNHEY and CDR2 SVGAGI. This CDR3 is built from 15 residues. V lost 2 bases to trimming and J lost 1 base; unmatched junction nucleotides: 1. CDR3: CASSYGTSGSYEQYF. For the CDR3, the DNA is TGTGCCAGCAGTTACGGGACTAGCGGATCCTACGAGCAGTACTTC.

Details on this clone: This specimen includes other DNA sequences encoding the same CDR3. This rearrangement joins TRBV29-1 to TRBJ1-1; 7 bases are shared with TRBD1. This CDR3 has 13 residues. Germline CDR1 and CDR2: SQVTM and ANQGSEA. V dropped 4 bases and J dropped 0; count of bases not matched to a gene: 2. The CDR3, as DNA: TGCAGCGTTGGGGACAGTCTGAACACTGAAGCTTTCTTT. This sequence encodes CSVGDSLNTEAFF.

The CDR3 nucleotides are TGCGCCAGCAGCCAATATAGCGGGAGTGGAGAGACCCAGTACTTC. Its protein is CASSQYSGSGETQYF. This chain uses TRBV4-1 with TRBJ2-5, with TRBD2 matching 9 bases. V dropped 2 bases and J dropped 4; count of bases not matched to a gene: 5. The V gene's germline CDR1 is MGHRA and CDR2 YSYEKL. This CDR3 comprises 15 residues.

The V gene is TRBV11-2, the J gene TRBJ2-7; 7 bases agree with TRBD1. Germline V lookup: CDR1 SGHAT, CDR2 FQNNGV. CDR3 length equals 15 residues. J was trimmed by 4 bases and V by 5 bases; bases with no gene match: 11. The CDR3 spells CASSITGTAGYEQYF. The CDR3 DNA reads TGTGCCAGCAGCATCACGGGGACAGCAGGATACGAGCAGTACTTC.

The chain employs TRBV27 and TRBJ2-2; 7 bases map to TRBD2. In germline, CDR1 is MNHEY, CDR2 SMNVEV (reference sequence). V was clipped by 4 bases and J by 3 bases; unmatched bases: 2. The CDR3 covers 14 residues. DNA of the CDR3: TGTGCCAGCAGTTACCTAGCGGACACCGGGGAGCTGTTTTTT. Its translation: CASSYLADTGELFF.

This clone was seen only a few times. CDR3 sequence: CASSSPGRDQPQHF. Written as DNA, the CDR3 is TGTGCCAGCAGCTCCCCCGGGAGGGATCAGCCCCAGCATTTT. The rearrangement uses TRBV7-7 and TRBJ1-5; no firm D call. Germline V gene lookup returns CDR1 SSHAT and CDR2 FNYEAQ (reference sequence). The CDR3 extends over 14 amino acids. V was clipped by 4 bases and J by 5 bases, with 12 bases between them.